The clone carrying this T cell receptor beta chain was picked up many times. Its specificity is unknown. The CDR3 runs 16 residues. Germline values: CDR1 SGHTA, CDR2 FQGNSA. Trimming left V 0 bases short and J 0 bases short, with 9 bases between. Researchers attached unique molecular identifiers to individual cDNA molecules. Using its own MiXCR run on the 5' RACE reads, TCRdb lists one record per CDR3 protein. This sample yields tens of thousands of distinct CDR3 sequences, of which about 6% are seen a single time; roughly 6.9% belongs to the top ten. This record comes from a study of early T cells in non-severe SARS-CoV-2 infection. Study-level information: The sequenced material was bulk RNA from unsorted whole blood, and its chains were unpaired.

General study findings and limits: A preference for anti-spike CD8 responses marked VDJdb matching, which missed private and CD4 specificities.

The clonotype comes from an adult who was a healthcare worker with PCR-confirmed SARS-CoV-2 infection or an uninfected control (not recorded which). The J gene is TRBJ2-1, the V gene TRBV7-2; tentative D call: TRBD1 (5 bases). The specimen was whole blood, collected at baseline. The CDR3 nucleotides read TGTGCCAGCAGCTTAGCGTACAGGAGCTCCTACAATGAGCAGTTCTTC. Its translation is CASSLAYRSSYNEQFF.